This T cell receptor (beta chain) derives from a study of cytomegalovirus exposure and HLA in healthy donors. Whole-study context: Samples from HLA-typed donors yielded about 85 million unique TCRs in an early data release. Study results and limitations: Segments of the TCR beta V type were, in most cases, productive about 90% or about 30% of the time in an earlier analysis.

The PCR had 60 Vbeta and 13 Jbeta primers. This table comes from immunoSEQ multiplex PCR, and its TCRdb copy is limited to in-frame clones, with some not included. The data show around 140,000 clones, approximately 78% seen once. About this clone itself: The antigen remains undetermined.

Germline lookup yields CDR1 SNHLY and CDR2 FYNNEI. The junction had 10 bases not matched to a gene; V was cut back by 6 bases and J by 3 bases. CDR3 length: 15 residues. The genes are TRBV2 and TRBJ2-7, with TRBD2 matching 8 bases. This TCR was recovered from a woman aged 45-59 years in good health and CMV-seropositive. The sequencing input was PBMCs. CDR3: CASSYPGGASYEQYF. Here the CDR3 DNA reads TGTGCCAGCAGCTATCCCGGGGGGGCCAGCTACGAGCAGTACTTC. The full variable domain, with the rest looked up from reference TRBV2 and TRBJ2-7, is EPEVTQTPSHQVTQMGQEVILRCVPISNHLYFYWYRQILGQKVEFLVSFYNNEISEKSEIFDDQFSVERPDGSNFTLKIRSTKLEDSAMYFCASSYPGGASYEQYFGPGTRLTVT.